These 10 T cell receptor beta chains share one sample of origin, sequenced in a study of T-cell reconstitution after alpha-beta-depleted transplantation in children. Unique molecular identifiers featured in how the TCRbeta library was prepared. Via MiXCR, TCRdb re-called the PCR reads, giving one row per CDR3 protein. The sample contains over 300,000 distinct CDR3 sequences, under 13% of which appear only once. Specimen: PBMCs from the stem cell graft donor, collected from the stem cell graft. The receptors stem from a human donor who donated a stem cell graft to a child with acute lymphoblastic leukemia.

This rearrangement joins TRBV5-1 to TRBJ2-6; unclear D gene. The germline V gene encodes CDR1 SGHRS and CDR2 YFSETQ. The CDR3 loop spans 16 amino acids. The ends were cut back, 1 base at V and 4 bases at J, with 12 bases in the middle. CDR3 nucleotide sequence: TGCGCCAGCAGCTTGTTTCGTGGCGCGGGGGCCAACGTCCTGACTTTC. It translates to CASSLFRGAGANVLTF.

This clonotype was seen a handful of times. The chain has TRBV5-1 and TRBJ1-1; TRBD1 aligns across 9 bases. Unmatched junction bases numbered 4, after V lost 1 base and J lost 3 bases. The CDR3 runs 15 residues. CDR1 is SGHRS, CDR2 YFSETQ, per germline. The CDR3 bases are TGCGCCAGCAGCTTGTTGGGACAGGGTCACACTGAAGCTTTCTTT. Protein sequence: CASSLLGQGHTEAFF.

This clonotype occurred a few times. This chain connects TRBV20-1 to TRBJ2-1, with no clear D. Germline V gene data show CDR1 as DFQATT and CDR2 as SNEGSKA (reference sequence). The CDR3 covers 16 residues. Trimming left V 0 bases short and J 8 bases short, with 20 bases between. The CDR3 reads CSARDLAGLTQDEQFF. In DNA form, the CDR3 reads TGCAGTGCTAGAGATCTCGCTGGGTTAACACAAGATGAGCAGTTCTTC.

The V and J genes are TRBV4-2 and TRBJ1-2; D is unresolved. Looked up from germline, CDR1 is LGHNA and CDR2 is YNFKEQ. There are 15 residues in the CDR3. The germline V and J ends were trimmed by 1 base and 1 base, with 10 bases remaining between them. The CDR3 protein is CASSQAWALNYGYTF. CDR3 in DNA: TGTGCCAGCAGCCAAGCTTGGGCCCTTAACTATGGCTACACCTTC.

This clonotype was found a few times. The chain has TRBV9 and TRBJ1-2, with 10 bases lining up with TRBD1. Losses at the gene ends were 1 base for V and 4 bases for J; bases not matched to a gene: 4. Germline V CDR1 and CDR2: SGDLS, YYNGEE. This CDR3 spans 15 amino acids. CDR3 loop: CASSVRDRGPYGYTF. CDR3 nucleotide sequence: TGTGCCAGCAGCGTACGGGACAGGGGCCCCTATGGCTACACCTTC.

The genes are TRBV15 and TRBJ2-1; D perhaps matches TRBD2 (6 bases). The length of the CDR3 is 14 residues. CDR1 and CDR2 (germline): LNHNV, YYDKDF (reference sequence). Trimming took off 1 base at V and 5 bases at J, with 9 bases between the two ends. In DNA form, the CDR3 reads TGTGCCACCAGCAGAGCTGGACTAAACAATGAGCAGTTCTTC. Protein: CATSRAGLNNEQFF.

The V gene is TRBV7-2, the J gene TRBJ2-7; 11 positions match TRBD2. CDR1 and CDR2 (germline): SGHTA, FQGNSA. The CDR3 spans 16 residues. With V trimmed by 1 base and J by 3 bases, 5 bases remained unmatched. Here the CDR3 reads CASSLGVAGGLYEQYF. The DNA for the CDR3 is TGTGCCAGCAGCTTAGGGGTAGCGGGAGGGCTCTACGAGCAGTACTTC.

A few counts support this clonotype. CDR3 DNA sequence: TGCGCCAGCAGCTTGGGGACCGGGACTAGCGGGAAGCAGCAGTACTTC. This translates into CASSLGTGTSGKQQYF. V and J are TRBV5-1 and TRBJ2-7; the match to TRBD2 covers 13 bases. CDR3 length equals 16 residues. The germline CDR1 and CDR2 sequences are SGHRS and YFSETQ. J was trimmed by 8 bases and V by 0 bases; bases with no gene match: 8.

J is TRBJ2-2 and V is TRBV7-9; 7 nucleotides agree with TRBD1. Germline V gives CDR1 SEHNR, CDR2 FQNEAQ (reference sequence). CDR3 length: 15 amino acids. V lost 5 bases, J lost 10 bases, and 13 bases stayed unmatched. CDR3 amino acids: CASSATGITVEELFF. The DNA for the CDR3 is TGTGCCAGCAGCGCGACAGGGATCACGGTCGAGGAGCTGTTTTTT.

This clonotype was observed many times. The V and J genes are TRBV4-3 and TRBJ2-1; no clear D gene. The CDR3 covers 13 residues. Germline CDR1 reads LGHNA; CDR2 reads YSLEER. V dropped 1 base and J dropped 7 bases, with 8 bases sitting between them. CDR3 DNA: TGCGCCAGCAGCCAAGCGCTGGAAAATGAGCAGTTCTTC. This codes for CASSQALENEQFF.